One sample yielded the 18 T cell receptor beta chains listed below, sequenced in a study of regulatory T cells in long-lasting Graves disease. HTBI primers from iRepertoire and Arm-PCR of CDR3 regions yielded the TCR beta libraries. TCRdb re-analysed the multiplex PCR reads in MiXCR, keeping a single row per CDR3 protein. The sample has hundreds of thousands of distinct CDR3 sequences; over 15% are singletons. Time point in this sample: newly diagnosed GD, antithyroid drugs for less than 3 months. PBMC-derived RNA was used for the TCR library. These sequences were also reported in another study, on T cells in Graves' hyperthyroidism and ophthalmopathy.

The sequencing here drew on peripheral blood mononuclear cells (PBMCs), taken at new diagnosis, from a patient treated with antithyroid drugs. The receptors derive from a man aged 40-55 years with Graves disease.

A remark on this clonotype: The conserved phenylalanine or tryptophan normally closing the CDR3 is absent here, so this likely arose from a read error. The genes are TRBV2 and TRBJ1-1; a possible D gene is TRBD1 (5 bases). The CDR3 is 14 amino acids. Germline CDR1 reads SNHLY; CDR2 reads FYNNEI. The CDR3 reads CATLSGAGNTEAFS. For the CDR3, the DNA is TGTGCCACCCTATCCGGGGCGGGGAACACCGAAGCTTTCTCT.

This clonotype was observed at least ten times. The V and J genes are TRBV3-1 and TRBJ2-5, with TRBD2 identical over 7 bases. There are 13 residues in the CDR3. The germline V gene has CDR1 LGHDT and CDR2 YNNKEL (reference sequence). With V trimmed by 1 base and J by 5 bases, 1 base remained unmatched. CDR3: CASSQVRGETQYF. DNA for the CDR3: TGTGCCAGCAGCCAAGTGCGGGGGGAGACCCAGTACTTC.

This clonotype was recorded at least ten times. The chain uses TRBV5-1 and TRBJ1-1; a possible D gene is TRBD1 (5 bases). The length of the CDR3 is 14 residues. Germline CDR1 reads SGHRS; CDR2 reads YFSETQ. Trimming removed 4 bases from V and 3 bases from J, with 13 bases in between. CDR3: CASSPYRGDTEAFF. CDR3 sequence (DNA): TGCGCCAGCAGCCCTTATCGAGGGGACACTGAAGCTTTCTTT.

This clonotype was recorded at least ten times. The rearrangement joins TRBV7-3 to TRBJ1-1; D perhaps matches TRBD1 (5 bases). Germline values: CDR1 SGHTA, CDR2 FQGTGA. V was clipped by 4 bases and J by 1 base, with 10 bases between them. CDR3 length: 14 residues. The CDR3 region is CASSSGPRNTEAFF. CDR3 sequence (DNA): TGTGCCAGCAGCTCGGGACCGAGGAACACTGAAGCTTTCTTT. Drawing the rest from reference TRBV7-3 and TRBJ1-1, the complete variable domain is GAGVSQTPSNKVTEKGKYVELRCDPISGHTALYWYRQSLGQGPEFLIYFQGTGAADDSGLPNDRFFAVRPEGSVSTLKIQRTERGDSAVYLCASSSGPRNTEAFFGQGTRLTVV.

J is TRBJ2-2 and V is TRBV18, with 11 bases aligning to TRBD1. Germline CDR1 is KGHSH and CDR2 is LQKENI. The CDR3 is made up of 16 amino acids. J was trimmed by 4 bases and V by 3 bases; bases with no gene match: 4. CDR3 in amino acids: CASSPAGQGATGELFF. The CDR3 DNA reads as TGTGCCAGCTCACCGGCCGGACAGGGGGCCACCGGGGAGCTGTTTTTT.

The table lists this clonotype with many counts. The rearrangement joins TRBV20-1 to TRBJ2-4; no definite D call. CDR3 length: 14 residues. CDR1 is DFQATT, CDR2 SNEGSKA, per germline (reference sequence). Trimming removed 5 bases at V and 6 bases at J, with 17 bases between. In DNA, the CDR3 is TGCAGTGCTGGTGGGCCTTCCATTATAAACATTCAGTACTTC. Translating gives CSAGGPSIINIQYF.

This clonotype was detected a few times. The chain couples TRBV9 to TRBJ2-3; D unclear. This CDR3 region has 11 residues. Germline CDR1 reads SGDLS; CDR2 reads YYNGEE. V shed 5 bases and J shed 7 bases, with 8 bases lying between them. The CDR3 sequence: CASRRPNTQYF. CDR3 in DNA: TGTGCCAGCAGACGCCCCAATACGCAGTATTTT.

The rearrangement links TRBV2 to TRBJ2-6, with D perhaps being TRBD1 or TRBD2 (5 bases each). CDR1 SNHLY and CDR2 FYNNEI come from the germline V gene. Trimming stripped 6 bases from V and 1 base from J, with 10 bases between. The CDR3 extends over 15 amino acids. CDR3 bases: TGTGCCAGCAGGGGGGACGGATCTGGGGCCAACGTCCTGACTTTC. Residues: CASRGDGSGANVLTF.

This clonotype was counted many times. CDR3 in amino acids: CASSLITGGSYEQYF. The CDR3 nucleotides read TGTGCCAGCAGCTTAATTACGGGGGGGTCCTACGAGCAGTACTTC. The V gene is TRBV7-2, the J gene TRBJ2-7; 8 bases match TRBD2. The CDR3 totals 15 residues. Germline values: CDR1 SGHTA, CDR2 FQGNSA. The J segment lost 1 base and the V segment lost 2 bases, leaving 4 bases of the junction unmatched.

The chain's CDR3 is CSVGGPGGETQYF. The CDR3, as DNA: TGCAGCGTGGGGGGGCCAGGGGGGGAGACCCAGTACTTC. The V and J genes are TRBV29-1 and TRBJ2-5; tentatively, D is TRBD1 or TRBD2 (7 bases each). Germline V lookup: CDR1 SQVTM, CDR2 ANQGSEA. The CDR3 is 13 residues long. The V gene lost 6 bases and the J gene lost 5 bases, with 16 bases spanning the gap.

The table lists this clonotype with many counts. The V gene is TRBV6-1, the J gene TRBJ1-5, with D hard to call. V lost 2 bases and J 1 base, leaving 9 bases between the germline ends. Germline V gives CDR1 MNHNS, CDR2 SASEGT. The CDR3 loop spans 15 amino acids. The CDR3 region is CASSEWPVSNQPQHF. The CDR3 DNA follows: TGTGCCAGCAGTGAATGGCCAGTGAGCAATCAGCCCCAGCATTTT.

This clonotype was counted between two and nine times. The chain uses TRBV7-8 and TRBJ1-5; D is unresolved. Germline-derived CDR1 and CDR2 are SGHVS and FQNEAQ. The CDR3 has 16 residues. The ends were cut back, 5 bases at V and 0 bases at J, with 14 bases in the middle. The CDR3: CASSPGAFFSNQPQHF. The CDR3 DNA reads TGTGCCAGCAGCCCAGGAGCCTTTTTTAGCAATCAGCCCCAGCATTTT.

This clonotype was counted many times. The genes are TRBV11-3 and TRBJ2-1, with 8 bases fitting TRBD2. Germline CDR1 is SGHNT and CDR2 is YENEEA. The CDR3 covers 17 residues. The J segment lost 4 bases and the V segment lost 5 bases, leaving 13 bases of the junction unmatched. The CDR3 reads CASSRRRGLAGYNEQFF. The CDR3 region has the DNA TGTGCCAGCAGCCGTCGACGGGGGCTAGCGGGTTACAATGAGCAGTTCTTC.

This clonotype was counted many times. J is TRBJ1-1 and V is TRBV18; 9 nucleotides agree with TRBD1. Trimming took 4 bases from V and 3 from J; bases not matched to a gene: 6. The germline V gene encodes CDR1 KGHSH and CDR2 LQKENI. This CDR3 has 15 amino acids. The chain's CDR3 is CASSLRQGGDTEAFF. Written as DNA, the CDR3 is TGTGCCAGCTCACTCCGACAGGGGGGGGACACTGAAGCTTTCTTT. The complete variable domain, with remaining parts taken from reference TRBV18 and TRBJ1-1, reads NAGVMQNPRHLVRRRGQEARLRCSPMKGHSHVYWYRQLPEEGLKFMVYLQKENIIDESGMPKERFSAEFPKEGPSILRIQQVVRGDSAAYFCASSLRQGGDTEAFFGQGTRLTVV.

This clonotype showed up many times. V gene TRBV12-3 or TRBV12-4 combines with J gene TRBJ1-5; D is unresolved. The CDR3 consists of 14 residues. V dropped 5 bases and J dropped 3 bases, with 11 bases sitting between them. The CDR3 DNA reads as TGTGCCAGCAGTCGGGGAGGGAACAATCAGCCCCAGCATTTT. The encoded protein is CASSRGGNNQPQHF.

A word on this clonotype: This could be a read error, since a much larger clone is one nucleotide away. This chain connects TRBV2 to TRBJ2-5, with 7 bases matching TRBD1. The CDR3 length is 14 residues. Germline V CDR1 and CDR2: SNHLY, FYNNEI. DNA of the CDR3: TGTGCCAGCAGGGAGACAGGGCCCCAGGAGACCCGGTACTTC. The encoded protein is CASRETGPQETRYF.

CDR3: CASSPGDPGANVLTF. CDR3 nucleotide sequence: TGTGCCAGCAGTCCGGGGGACCCTGGGGCCAACGTCCTGACTTTC. The chain joins TRBV12-3 or TRBV12-4 to TRBJ2-6; possibly TRBD2 for D (6 bases). V lost 5 bases and J 2 bases, leaving 10 bases between the germline ends. CDR3 length: 15 amino acids.

This clonotype was recorded at least ten times. CDR3 loop: CASSPLAGILNEQFF. The DNA for the CDR3 is TGTGCCAGCTCACCACTAGCGGGGATCCTTAATGAGCAGTTCTTC. The rearrangement uses TRBV18 and TRBJ2-1, with 8 bases lining up with TRBD2. This CDR3 comprises 15 residues. Trimming removed 1 base from V and 7 bases from J; junction bases left unmatched: 6. Germline assignment: CDR1 KGHSH and CDR2 LQKENI.